A single sample is the source of the 27 T cell receptor beta chains below, sequenced in a study of OX40 agonist ivuxolimab in advanced cancers. The protocol was immunoSEQ multiplex PCR, while the TCRdb copy is restricted to in-frame clones and leaves out a portion. The data contain approximately 80,000 clones, 91% of them singletons. Sequencing was performed on CD4+ or CD8+ T cells sorted from blood, taken in a trial of the OX40 agonist ivuxolimab. These receptors originate from an adult with an advanced solid tumor such as melanoma, head and neck, liver or kidney cancer.

The CDR3 sequence: CASSQIRDQPQHF. CDR3 coding DNA: TGTGCCAGCAGCCAAATCCGCGATCAGCCCCAGCATTTT. The chain links TRBV16 to TRBJ1-5; D is uncertain. This CDR3 comprises 13 residues. The ends were cut back, 2 bases at V and 5 bases at J, with 7 bases in the middle. Germline V gives CDR1 KGHSY, CDR2 FQNENV.

The gene calls are TRBV30 and TRBJ2-7; D unresolved. Trimming left V 3 bases short and J 1 base short, with 10 bases between. Germline V gene data show CDR1 as GTSNPN and CDR2 as SVGIG (reference sequence). CDR3 length equals 13 residues. CDR3 protein: CAWRSAGSYEQYF. The CDR3 DNA follows: TGTGCCTGGAGGTCCGCAGGTTCCTACGAGCAGTACTTC.

V gene TRBV5-1 combines with J gene TRBJ2-7, with a weak D call TRBD2 (6 bases). Trimming left V 2 bases short and J 0 bases short, with 9 bases between. Germline CDR1 and CDR2: SGHRS and YFSETQ. This CDR3 region has 14 residues. As DNA, the CDR3 is TGCGCCAGCAGCTTCGGGGGAAGCTCCTACGAGCAGTACTTC. Its protein is CASSFGGSSYEQYF.

The chain joins TRBV5-1 to TRBJ2-2; TRBD1 matches at 9 bases. This CDR3 is 15 amino acids long. Trimming at V came to 4 bases and at J to 1 base, leaving 2 bases not matched to a gene. The germline gives CDR1 SGHRS, CDR2 YFSETQ. CDR3 loop: CASSPDRGNTGELFF. CDR3 nucleotides: TGCGCCAGCAGCCCGGACAGGGGGAACACCGGGGAGCTGTTTTTT.

The rearrangement links TRBV19 to TRBJ2-7; 7 bases fit TRBD2. CDR1 LNHDA and CDR2 SQIVND come from the germline V gene (reference sequence). With V trimmed by 6 bases and J by 6 bases, 8 bases remained unmatched. This CDR3 region has 13 residues. CDR3 bases: TGTGCCAGTAGGGGGCGGGAGAGACGCGAGCAGTACTTC. It is translated as CASRGRERREQYF.

The chain has TRBV6-6 and TRBJ2-2; 12 nucleotides align to TRBD2. The CDR3 runs to 15 residues. Germline CDR1 is MNHNY and CDR2 is SVGAGI (reference sequence). Trimming took 2 bases from V and 6 from J; bases not matched to a gene: 1. CDR3 amino acids: CASSYPSGRAGELFF. Written as DNA, the CDR3 is TGTGCCAGCAGTTACCCTAGCGGGAGGGCCGGGGAGCTGTTTTTT.

This chain connects TRBV6-1 to TRBJ1-3; D possibly corresponds to TRBD1 (5 bases). This CDR3 is built from 15 residues. The germline V gene encodes CDR1 MNHNS and CDR2 SASEGT. Trimming stripped 6 bases from V and 0 bases from J, with 12 bases between. The CDR3 sequence is CASSSTTGSGNTIYF. The CDR3 coding sequence is TGTGCCAGCAGCTCCACCACAGGCTCTGGAAACACCATATATTTT.

The J gene is TRBJ2-7, the V gene TRBV18; 7 positions agree with TRBD1. Germline CDR1 reads KGHSH; CDR2 reads LQKENI. V trimming: 4 bases; J trimming: 2 bases; junction bases outside the gene matches: 8. This CDR3 has 15 residues. This CDR3 is CASSLGTASAYEQYF. For the CDR3, the DNA is TGTGCCAGCTCACTAGGGACAGCCTCAGCCTACGAGCAGTACTTC.

The V and J genes are TRBV5-4 and TRBJ2-5; D possibly corresponds to TRBD1 (6 bases). Trimming pared 4 bases from V and 1 base from J, leaving 14 bases between. CDR1 and CDR2 from the germline V gene are SGHNT and YYREEE (reference sequence). The CDR3 spans 15 residues. The CDR3 here is CASSSQTGIQETQYF. The CDR3 DNA follows: TGTGCCAGCAGCAGCCAAACAGGGATCCAAGAGACCCAGTACTTC.

The chain links TRBV28 to TRBJ2-6; D is possibly TRBD1 (5 bases). Trimming removed 3 bases from V and 0 bases from J, with 15 bases in between. Per germline, CDR1 MDHEN and CDR2 SYDVKM. The CDR3 spans 18 residues. The CDR3 DNA reads as TGTGCCAGCAGTTTGGATCCACAGGTCTCCTCTGGGGCCAACGTCCTGACTTTC. Protein sequence: CASSLDPQVSSGANVLTF.

V and J are TRBV6-1 and TRBJ1-1; D ambiguous. Trimming stripped 1 base from V and 1 base from J, with 10 bases between. Germline CDR1 reads MNHNS; CDR2 reads SASEGT. The length of the CDR3 is 15 residues. The CDR3 nucleotides are TGTGCCAGCAGTGAAGTAATCGGGCCGAACACTGAAGCTTTCTTT. Translating gives CASSEVIGPNTEAFF.

The chain uses TRBV28 and TRBJ2-5; 13 nucleotides line up with TRBD2. There are 18 residues in the CDR3. Germline V gene lookup returns CDR1 MDHEN and CDR2 SYDVKM. Trimming took 2 bases from V and 2 from J; bases not matched to a gene: 8. The CDR3 nucleotides read TGTGCCAGCAGTTTAGGCGGACTAGCGGGAGCTGGGCAAGAGACCCAGTACTTC. Amino acid sequence: CASSLGGLAGAGQETQYF.

V gene TRBV19 combines with J gene TRBJ2-6; the D call may be TRBD1 or TRBD2 (5 bases each). The CDR3 is made up of 17 amino acids. CDR1 LNHDA and CDR2 SQIVND come from the germline V gene (reference sequence). V lost 6 bases, J lost 0 bases, and 15 bases lay in between. DNA of the CDR3: TGTGCCAGTAGCAGAAGAGGGGACGCCTCTGGGGCCAACGTCCTGACTTTC. Protein product: CASSRRGDASGANVLTF.

J is TRBJ1-5 and V is TRBV2, with 7 bases matching TRBD1. The CDR3 sequence is 14 residues long. V trimming: 4 bases; J trimming: 3 bases; junction bases outside the gene matches: 3. Germline CDR1 and CDR2: SNHLY and FYNNEI. The CDR3 sequence is CASSAGTVNQPQHF. The CDR3 DNA reads as TGTGCCAGCAGTGCGGGGACAGTCAATCAGCCCCAGCATTTT.

This clone showed up just once. The genes are TRBV5-1 and TRBJ2-5; 8 nucleotides match TRBD2. With 4 bases clipped from V and 5 bases from J, the junction kept 13 bases outside the gene matches. The CDR3 is 16 amino acids. Germline V lookup: CDR1 SGHRS, CDR2 YFSETQ. The CDR3 spells CASSPQPRGAGETQYF. CDR3 bases: TGCGCCAGCAGCCCCCAACCGCGGGGGGCTGGGGAGACCCAGTACTTC. The entire variable domain, with the rest obtained from reference TRBV5-1 and TRBJ2-5, is as follows: KAGVTQTPRYLIKTRGQQVTLSCSPISGHRSVSWYQQTPGQGLQFLFEYFSETQRNKGNFPGRFSGRQFSNSRSEMNVSTLELGDSALYLCASSPQPRGAGETQYFGPGTRLLVL.

V usage is TRBV5-1 and J usage is TRBJ2-5; D uncertain. With 4 bases removed from V and 5 bases from J, the gap between germline ends came to 21 bases. This CDR3 contains 16 residues. Germline CDR1 reads SGHRS; CDR2 reads YFSETQ. CDR3 nucleotides: TGCGCCAGCAGCCCGGGTCAGCTAACACCTAAGGAGACCCAGTACTTC. This gives the protein CASSPGQLTPKETQYF.

V gene TRBV7-3 combines with J gene TRBJ2-2; D possibly uses TRBD1 or TRBD2 (5 bases each). The CDR3 contains 15 residues. Between the trimmed V and J ends, which lost 5 bases and 8 bases, there was a span of 18 bases. Germline V lookup: CDR1 SGHTA, CDR2 FQGTGA. CDR3 bases: TGTGCCAGCAGCCGCCTGGGCGCCGAGGGGGGGGAGCTGTTTTTT. Protein: CASSRLGAEGGELFF.

This chain joins TRBV29-1 and TRBJ2-5; D is possibly TRBD2 (6 bases). Germline V gene sequence: CDR1 SQVTM, CDR2 ANQGSEA. Trimming cost V 6 bases and J 13 bases, with 21 bases left between them. The length of the CDR3 is 12 residues. Here the CDR3 DNA reads TGCAGCGTCGCCGCCTCGGGAGCGGTTCGGTACTTC. It specifies CSVAASGAVRYF.

V usage is TRBV5-4 and J usage is TRBJ2-3; 8 bases align to TRBD2. CDR1 and CDR2 from the germline V gene are SGHNT and YYREEE (reference sequence). V lost 5 bases to trimming and J lost 7 bases; unmatched junction nucleotides: 9. The CDR3 is 14 amino acids. CDR3 coding DNA: TGTGCCAGCAGTCTACTAGCGGAGACTAATACGCAGTATTTT. Its translation is CASSLLAETNTQYF.

This rearrangement joins TRBV28 to TRBJ1-5, with TRBD1 identical over 10 bases. The CDR3 length is 18 residues. Germline CDR1 and CDR2: MDHEN and SYDVKM. The V and J ends lost 6 bases and 0 bases, in that order; junction bases with no gene match: 11. DNA of the CDR3: TGTGCCAGCAGCCGGCGGGGACAGGGGACCTATAGCAATCAGCCCCAGCATTTT. Encoded protein: CASSRRGQGTYSNQPQHF.

In DNA form, the CDR3 reads TGCGCCAGCAGCTTGGCCAGGGGGCAAGAGACCCAGTACTTC. This codes for CASSLARGQETQYF. The chain uses TRBV5-1 and TRBJ2-5, with 7 bases fitting TRBD1. CDR3 length equals 14 residues. CDR1 and CDR2 (germline): SGHRS, YFSETQ. V lost 0 bases to trimming and J lost 2 bases; unmatched junction nucleotides: 1.

The chain employs TRBV10-2 and TRBJ1-5; TRBD1 might be the D (5 bases). Trimming removed 3 bases from V and 5 bases from J, with 11 bases in between. The germline V gene has CDR1 WSHSY and CDR2 SAAADI. The CDR3 is made up of 14 amino acids. This CDR3 reads CASSERDFHQPQHF. The DNA of the CDR3 is TGCGCCAGCAGTGAAAGGGACTTCCATCAGCCCCAGCATTTT.

The chain uses TRBV11-2 and TRBJ2-5; 10 positions agree with TRBD1. V lost 7 bases, J lost 3 bases, and 8 bases stayed unmatched. The CDR3 spans 15 residues. Germline values: CDR1 SGHAT, CDR2 FQNNGV. The DNA of the CDR3 is TGTGCCAGCATCAAACGTGGGACAGGGGAAGAGACCCAGTACTTC. Its translation is CASIKRGTGEETQYF.

In this sample, this clone turned up once. The chain has TRBV2 and TRBJ2-1; TRBD1 aligns across 7 bases. CDR3 length: 11 amino acids. J gave up 15 bases and V 8 bases, and 10 bases lay outside the gene matches. From germline, CDR1 is SNHLY and CDR2 FYNNEI. In nucleotides, the CDR3 is TGTGCCAGCGGGACGGGACAGAGGACGTTCTTC. Its translation is CASGTGQRTFF.

The gene calls are TRBV13 and TRBJ2-3; 9 bases line up with TRBD1. The CDR3 covers 15 residues. After removal of 5 bases from V and 3 bases from J, the junction contained 6 bases not matched to a gene. The V gene's germline CDR1 is PRHDT and CDR2 FYEKMQ (reference sequence). In DNA form, the CDR3 reads TGTGCCAGCAGCCCGGGACAGGGAGGAACAGATACGCAGTATTTT. It encodes CASSPGQGGTDTQYF.

CDR3 protein: CASSLYLHGAGLAGVEQYF. The CDR3 DNA reads TGTGCCAGCAGCTTGTATTTGCATGGGGCGGGACTAGCGGGAGTCGAGCAGTACTTC. The gene calls are TRBV5-6 and TRBJ2-7; TRBD2 matches 14 bases. Germline CDR1 is SGHDT and CDR2 is YYEEEE. Germline trimming cut 1 base from V and 6 bases from J; bases unmatched to any gene: 15. The CDR3 length is 19 residues.

This chain joins TRBV29-1 and TRBJ1-5, with D possibly TRBD1 on 5 matching bases. The germline V and J ends were trimmed by 4 bases and 7 bases, with 20 bases remaining between them. Germline CDR1 and CDR2: SQVTM and ANQGSEA. The CDR3 is made up of 15 amino acids. The CDR3 spells CSVANPGGVDQPQHF. In DNA, the CDR3 is TGCAGCGTTGCAAATCCGGGGGGGGTTGACCAGCCCCAGCATTTT.